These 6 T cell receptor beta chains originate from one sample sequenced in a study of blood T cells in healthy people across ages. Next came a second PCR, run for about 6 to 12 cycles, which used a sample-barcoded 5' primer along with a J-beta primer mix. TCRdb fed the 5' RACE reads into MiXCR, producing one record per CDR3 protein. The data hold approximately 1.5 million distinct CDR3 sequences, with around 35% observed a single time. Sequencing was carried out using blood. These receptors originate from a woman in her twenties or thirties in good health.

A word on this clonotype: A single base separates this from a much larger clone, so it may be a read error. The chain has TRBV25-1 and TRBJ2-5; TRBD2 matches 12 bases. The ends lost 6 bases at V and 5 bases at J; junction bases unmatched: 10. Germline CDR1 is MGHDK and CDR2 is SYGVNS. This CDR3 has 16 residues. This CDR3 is CASSPGASGRGETQYF. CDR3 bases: TGTGCCAGCAGCCCTGGGGCTAGCGGGAGGGGGGAGACCCAGTACTTC.

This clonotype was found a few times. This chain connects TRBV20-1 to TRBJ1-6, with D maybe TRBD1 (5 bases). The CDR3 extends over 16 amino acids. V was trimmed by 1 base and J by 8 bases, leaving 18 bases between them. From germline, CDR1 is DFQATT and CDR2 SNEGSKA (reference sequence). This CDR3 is CSARGRPGPGDSPLHF. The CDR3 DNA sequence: TGCAGTGCTAGAGGCCGCCCGGGGCCAGGAGATTCACCCCTCCACTTT.

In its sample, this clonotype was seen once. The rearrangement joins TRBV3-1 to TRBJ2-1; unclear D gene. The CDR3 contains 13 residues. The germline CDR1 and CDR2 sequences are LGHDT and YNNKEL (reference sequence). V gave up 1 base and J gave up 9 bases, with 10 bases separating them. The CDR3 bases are TGTGCCAGCAGCCAAGGTTGGGGTTCTGAGCAGTTCTTC. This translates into CASSQGWGSEQFF.

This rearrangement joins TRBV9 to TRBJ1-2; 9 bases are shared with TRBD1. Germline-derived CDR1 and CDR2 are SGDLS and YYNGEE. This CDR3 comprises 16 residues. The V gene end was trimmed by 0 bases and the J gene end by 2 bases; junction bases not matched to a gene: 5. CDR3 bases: TGTGCCAGCAGCGTAGGGCAAGGACAGGGGAACTATGGCTACACCTTC. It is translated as CASSVGQGQGNYGYTF.

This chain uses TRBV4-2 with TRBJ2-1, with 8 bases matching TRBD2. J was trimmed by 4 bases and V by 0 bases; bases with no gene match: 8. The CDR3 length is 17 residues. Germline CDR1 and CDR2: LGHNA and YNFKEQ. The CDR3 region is CASSQEGAGGRYNEQFF. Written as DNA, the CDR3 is TGTGCCAGCAGCCAAGAAGGGGCGGGAGGTCGATACAATGAGCAGTTCTTC.

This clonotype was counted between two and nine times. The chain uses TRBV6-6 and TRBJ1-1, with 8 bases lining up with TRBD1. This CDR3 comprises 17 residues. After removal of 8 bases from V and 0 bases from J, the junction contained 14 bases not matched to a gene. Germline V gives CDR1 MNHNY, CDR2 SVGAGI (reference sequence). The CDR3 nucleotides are TGTGCCAGCTGCCCCTGGACAGGGCCTGCTATGAACACTGAAGCTTTCTTT. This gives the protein CASCPWTGPAMNTEAFF.